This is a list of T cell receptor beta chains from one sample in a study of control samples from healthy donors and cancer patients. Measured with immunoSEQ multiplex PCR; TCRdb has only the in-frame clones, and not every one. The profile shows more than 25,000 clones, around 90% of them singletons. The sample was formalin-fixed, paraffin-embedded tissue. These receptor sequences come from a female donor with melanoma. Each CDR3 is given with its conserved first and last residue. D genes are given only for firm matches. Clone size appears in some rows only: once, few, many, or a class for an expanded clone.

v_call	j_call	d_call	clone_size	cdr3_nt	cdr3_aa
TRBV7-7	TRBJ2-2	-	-	TGTGCCAGCAGCTTAGGCGGAGCCCCCGGGGAGCTGTTTTTT	CASSLGGAPGELFF
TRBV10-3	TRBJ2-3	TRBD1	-	TGTGCCATCAGTCCGGGACAGGGAACAGATACGCAGTATTTT	CAISPGQGTDTQYF
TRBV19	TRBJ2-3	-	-	TGTGCCACCGGGAGGTCAGGGGCCCACGTTTACACAGATACGCAGTATTTT	CATGRSGAHVYTDTQYF
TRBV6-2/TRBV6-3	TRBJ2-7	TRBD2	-	TGTGCCAGCAGTTACAAGCGGGACTACGAGCAGTACTTC	CASSYKRDYEQYF
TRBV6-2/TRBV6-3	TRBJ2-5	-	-	TGTGCCAGCAGTTACGTCGCGTTCCCTGGGGACCAAGAGACCCAGTACTTC	CASSYVAFPGDQETQYF
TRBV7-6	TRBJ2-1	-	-	TGTGCCAGCAGCTTAGCTCGTAGTGAATCACAGTTCTTC	CASSLARSESQFF
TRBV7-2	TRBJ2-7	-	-	TGTGCCAGCAGCTCCCGGGGGCGGTACGAGCAGTACTTC	CASSSRGRYEQYF
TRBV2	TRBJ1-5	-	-	TGTGCCAGCAGTGGCCCAGAGAGGTATCAGCCCCAGCATTTT	CASSGPERYQPQHF
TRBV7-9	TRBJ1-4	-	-	TGTGCCAGCATCCCCTTGGGGGAACGGACACCCGCAACTAATGAAAAACTGTTTTTT	CASIPLGERTPATNEKLFF
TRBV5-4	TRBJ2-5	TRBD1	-	TGTGCCAGCAGTCGGGGACAGCAACAAGAGACCCAGTACTTC	CASSRGQQQETQYF
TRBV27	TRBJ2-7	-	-	TGTGCCAGTAGTGGGAGCTCCTACGAGCAGTACTTC	CASSGSSYEQYF
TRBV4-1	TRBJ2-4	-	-	TGCGCCAGCAGCCAAGACGCCCAGGGTTCAAGTGGGGAAAACATTCAGTACTTC	CASSQDAQGSSGENIQYF
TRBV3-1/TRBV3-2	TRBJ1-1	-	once	TGTGCCAGCAGCGGCCAGTATACAGTGAACACTGAAGCTTTCTTT	CASSGQYTVNTEAFF
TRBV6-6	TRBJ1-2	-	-	TGTGCCAGCAGCCCAAGTAGTGCAGGGTATGGCTACACCTTC	CASSPSSAGYGYTF
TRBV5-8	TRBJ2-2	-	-	TGTGCCAGCCGACTACAGGGACTAACTTCTGGCGGGGAGCTGTTTTTT	CASRLQGLTSGGELFF
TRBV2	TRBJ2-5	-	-	TGTGCCAGCAGTGAATGGGGAGGAGAGACCCAGTACTTC	CASSEWGGETQYF
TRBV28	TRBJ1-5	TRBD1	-	TGTGCCAGCAGGACGGGACAGGTGGCGGCGGGGCCCCAGCATTTT	CASRTGQVAAGPQHF
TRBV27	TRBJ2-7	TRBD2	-	TGTGCCAGCAGTTTGACTAGCGGGGGCTACGAGCAGTACTTC	CASSLTSGGYEQYF
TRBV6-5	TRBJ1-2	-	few	TGTGCCAGCAGTAAACAGGGACTCTATGGCTACACCTTC	CASSKQGLYGYTF
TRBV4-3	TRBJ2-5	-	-	TGCGCCAGCAGTCTCAGGCTAGCCGCAACCGGGGCAGAGACCCAGTACTTC	CASSLRLAATGAETQYF
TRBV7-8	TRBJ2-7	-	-	TGTGCCAGCAGCACACAGGGAGTCCGGTCCTACGAGCAGTACTTC	CASSTQGVRSYEQYF
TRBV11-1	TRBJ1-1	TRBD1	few	TGTGCCAGCAGCTTATGGGAGAGGGGGCACACTGAAGCTTTCTTT	CASSLWERGHTEAFF
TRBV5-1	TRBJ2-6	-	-	TGCGCCAGCAGCTTGGATCCTGGGGCCAACGTCCTGACTTTC	CASSLDPGANVLTF
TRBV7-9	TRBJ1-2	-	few	TGTGCCAGCAGCTGGAGTCAGGGCGACTATGGCTACACCTTC	CASSWSQGDYGYTF
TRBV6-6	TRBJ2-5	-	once	TGTGCCAGCAGTTACTCGACCTCTCGAGAGACCCAGTACTTC	CASSYSTSRETQYF
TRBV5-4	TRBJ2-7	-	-	TGTGCCAGCAGCTTGGGTGATAGCGGCAGCTCCTACGAGCAGTACTTC	CASSLGDSGSSYEQYF
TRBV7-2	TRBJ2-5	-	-	TGTGCCAGCAATGCCGCCAGGCAAGAGACCCAGTACTTC	CASNAARQETQYF
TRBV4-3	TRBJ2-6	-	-	TGCGCCAGCAGCCCCGGGACTCGGGGTAGTGGGGCCAACGTCCTGACTTTC	CASSPGTRGSGANVLTF
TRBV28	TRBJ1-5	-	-	TGTGCCGGCCAGAGGGCAGGGACATATCAGCCCCAGCATTTT	CAGQRAGTYQPQHF
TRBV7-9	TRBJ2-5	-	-	TGTGCCAGCAGCTATTGGGACTACCAAGAGACCCAGTACTTC	CASSYWDYQETQYF
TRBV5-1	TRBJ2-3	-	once	TGCGCCAGCAGCGTACAGTGGCGGGCAGATACGCAGTATTTT	CASSVQWRADTQYF
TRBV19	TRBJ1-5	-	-	TGTGCCAGTACCTTGACAGGTAGCAATCAGCCCCAGCATTTT	CASTLTGSNQPQHF
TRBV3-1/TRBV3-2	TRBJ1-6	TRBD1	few	TGTGCCAGCAGCCGTTTAGACAGGGTGAATTCACCCCTCCACTTT	CASSRLDRVNSPLHF
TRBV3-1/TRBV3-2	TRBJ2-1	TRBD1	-	TGTGCCAGCAGCCAAGTGGGACAGGGCGATGAGCAGTTCTTC	CASSQVGQGDEQFF
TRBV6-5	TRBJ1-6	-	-	TGTGCCAGCAGTCGCCTTAATTCACCCCTCCACTTT	CASSRLNSPLHF
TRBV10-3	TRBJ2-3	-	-	TGTGCCATCAGTGGGAAGACAGATACGCAGTATTTT	CAISGKTDTQYF
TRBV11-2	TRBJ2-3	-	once	TGTGCCAGCAGCTTAGCCGGGACTCACCCACAGTATTTT	CASSLAGTHPQYF
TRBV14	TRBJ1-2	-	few	TGTGCCAGCAGCCCCGGTTTTAGGGGCTCTGGCTACACCTTC	CASSPGFRGSGYTF
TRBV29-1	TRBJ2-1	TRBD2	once	TGCAGCGTCACCCAGAGCGGGAGGGCCCTGAATGAGCAGTTCTTC	CSVTQSGRALNEQFF
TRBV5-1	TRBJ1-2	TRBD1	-	TGCGCCAGCAGCTTGGAGGCAGGGGGCAGGGGCTATACCTTC	CASSLEAGGRGYTF
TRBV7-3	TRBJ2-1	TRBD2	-	TGTGCCAGCAGCAATAGCGGGAGGGATGAGCAGTTCTTC	CASSNSGRDEQFF
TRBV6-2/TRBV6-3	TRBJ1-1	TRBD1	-	TGTGCCAGCAGTCATCTCAGACAGGGTGGTACTGAAGCTTTCTTT	CASSHLRQGGTEAFF
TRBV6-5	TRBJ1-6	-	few	TGTGCCAGCAGGGTGCGGGGAGGAGTAAATTCACCCCTCCACTTT	CASRVRGGVNSPLHF
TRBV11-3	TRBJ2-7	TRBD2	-	TGTGCCAGCAGCTTCGGGGTTGAGCGGGAGCCCGCCTACGAGCAGTACTTC	CASSFGVEREPAYEQYF
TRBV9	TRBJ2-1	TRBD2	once	TGTGCCAGCAGTGTCACTAGCGGGTCCGCCAATGAGCAGTTCTTC	CASSVTSGSANEQFF
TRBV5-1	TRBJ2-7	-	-	TGCGCCAGCAGCTTAGGAGGCCCCTACGAGCAGTACTTC	CASSLGGPYEQYF
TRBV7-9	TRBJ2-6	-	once	TGTGCCAGCAGCTTAATTCCGAGCTCTGGGGCCAACGTCCTGACTTTC	CASSLIPSSGANVLTF
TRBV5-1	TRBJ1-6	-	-	TGCGCCAGCAGCTCCCGGGGGATCGGGTATAATTCACCCCTCCACTTT	CASSSRGIGYNSPLHF
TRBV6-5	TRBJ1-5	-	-	TGTGCCAGCAAGGAGTGGAGTAGCAATCAGCCCCAGCATTTT	CASKEWSSNQPQHF
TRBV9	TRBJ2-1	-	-	TGTGCCAGCAGCGCAGCCCTCTCCTACAATGAGCAGTTCTTC	CASSAALSYNEQFF
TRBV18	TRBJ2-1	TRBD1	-	TGTGCCAGCTCAATTCAGGGGGCTCGGAATGAGCAGTTCTTC	CASSIQGARNEQFF
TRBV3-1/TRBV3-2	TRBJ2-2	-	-	TGTGCCAGCAGACAGAACACCGGGGAGCTGTTTTTT	CASRQNTGELFF
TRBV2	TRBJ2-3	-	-	TGTGCCAGCACTGAGATTTTACCTTTTGCAGATACGCAGTATTTT	CASTEILPFADTQYF
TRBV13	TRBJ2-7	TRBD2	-	TGTGCCAGCAGCTTAGGCGGCCGAGCGGGAGTGACCTACGAGCAGTACTTC	CASSLGGRAGVTYEQYF